The 25 T cell receptor beta chains reported below all come from one sample, sequenced in a study of blood T cell repertoires in COVID-19. TCRdb's copy holds only in-frame clones and misses some; the assay was immunoSEQ multiplex PCR. This table holds a few hundred thousand clones, about 85% found once. The sequenced material came from PBMCs or T cells enriched from blood (not recorded which). The receptors were gathered from a woman between 50 and 59 years old who had been exposed to COVID-19.

The chain employs TRBV6-4 and TRBJ1-2; D may be TRBD1 (5 bases). Trimming pared 4 bases from V and 8 bases from J, leaving 17 bases between. The CDR3 is 14 amino acids. Per germline, CDR1 MRHNA and CDR2 SNTAGT. For the CDR3, the DNA is TGTGCCAGCAGTGTGGCCAGGGATCTAGGGGGCTACACCTTC. This encodes CASSVARDLGGYTF.

The CDR3 region is CATSSGGGRRSYEQYF. CDR3 DNA: TGTGCCACCAGCAGCGGCGGGGGCCGGAGGTCCTACGAGCAGTACTTC. This sequence joins TRBV15 and TRBJ2-7; possibly TRBD2 for D (7 bases). The V end was cut by 3 bases, the J end by 1 base, with 16 bases between. In germline, CDR1 is LNHNV, CDR2 YYDKDF (reference sequence). CDR3 length: 16 amino acids.

The rearrangement links TRBV11-1 to TRBJ1-1; D remains unclear. This CDR3 region has 15 residues. Germline CDR1 is SGHAT and CDR2 is FQDESV (reference sequence). Trimming removed 1 base at V and 0 bases at J, with 9 bases between. Here the CDR3 reads CASSLGRALNTEAFF. The DNA for the CDR3 is TGTGCCAGCAGCTTAGGGAGGGCCCTGAACACTGAAGCTTTCTTT.

The rearrangement uses TRBV6-5 and TRBJ1-1, with 12 bases that match TRBD1. Trimming removed 8 bases from V and 1 base from J; junction bases left unmatched: 5. This CDR3 is built from 15 residues. The germline gives CDR1 MNHEY, CDR2 SVGAGI. The CDR3 coding sequence is TGTGCCAGCTGGGACAGGGGGCGTTGGAACACTGAAGCTTTCTTT. Translated, it gives CASWDRGRWNTEAFF.

This rearrangement joins TRBV7-3 to TRBJ2-3; 10 positions agree with TRBD1. Looked up from germline, CDR1 is SGHTA and CDR2 is FQGTGA. The CDR3 runs 18 residues. Trimming took 0 bases from V and 4 from J; bases not matched to a gene: 10. The CDR3 DNA reads as TGTGCCAGCAGCTTAACGGGAATAGGACAGGGGGTGGCAGATACGCAGTATTTT. Amino acid sequence: CASSLTGIGQGVADTQYF.

This chain connects TRBV5-1 to TRBJ2-2; the match to TRBD1 covers 8 bases. Trimming took 4 bases from V and 5 from J; bases not matched to a gene: 1. Germline CDR1 reads SGHRS; CDR2 reads YFSETQ. This CDR3 comprises 13 residues. CDR3 DNA: TGCGCCAGCAGCGGACAGGGAACCGGGGAGCTGTTTTTT. It specifies CASSGQGTGELFF.

The chain's CDR3 is CASSFGTANSPLHF. In DNA form, the CDR3 reads TGCGCCAGCAGCTTTGGGACAGCCAATTCACCCCTCCACTTT. The rearrangement links TRBV5-1 to TRBJ1-6; 7 nucleotides match TRBD1. CDR1 is SGHRS and CDR2 is YFSETQ in the germline V gene. Trimming took 2 bases from V and 7 from J; bases not matched to a gene: 3. CDR3 length: 14 amino acids.

V gene TRBV28 combines with J gene TRBJ1-1; D uncertain. The V gene lost 6 bases and the J gene lost 7 bases, with 15 bases spanning the gap. This CDR3 is 13 amino acids long. Looked up from germline, CDR1 is MDHEN and CDR2 is SYDVKM. CDR3 DNA: TGTGCCAGCAGGTCCGGAGGGCGTAGTGAAGCTTTCTTT. Protein sequence: CASRSGGRSEAFF.

The gene calls are TRBV19 and TRBJ2-2; weak D call: TRBD1 (5 bases). CDR1 is LNHDA, CDR2 SQIVND, per germline (reference sequence). V lost 1 base and J lost 6, with 12 bases in between. This CDR3 is built from 15 residues. In DNA, the CDR3 is TGTGCCAGTAGTATAGTAGGCAGGGCGGCCGGGGAGCTGTTTTTT. Translation gives CASSIVGRAAGELFF.

The J gene is TRBJ2-1, the V gene TRBV19; maybe TRBD2 (5 bases). This CDR3 contains 15 residues. Trimming stripped 4 bases from V and 0 bases from J, with 10 bases between. The V gene's germline CDR1 is LNHDA and CDR2 SQIVND (reference sequence). As DNA, the CDR3 is TGTGCCAGTAGTACCACTAGGAGCTCCTACAATGAGCAGTTCTTC. Protein: CASSTTRSSYNEQFF.

The chain carries TRBV27 and TRBJ1-5; a possible D gene is TRBD1 (5 bases). The length of the CDR3 is 15 residues. V was trimmed by 6 bases and J by 7 bases, leaving 19 bases between them. Germline V gene lookup returns CDR1 MNHEY and CDR2 SMNVEV (reference sequence). DNA of the CDR3: TGTGCCAGCAGCCCTCTTGGGGGGTTCGGGCAGCCCCAGCATTTT. It encodes CASSPLGGFGQPQHF.

This clone was observed a single time. This chain joins TRBV7-9 and TRBJ2-3, with TRBD2 matching over 11 bases. Germline CDR1 reads SEHNR; CDR2 reads FQNEAQ (reference sequence). Unmatched junction bases numbered 8, after V lost 4 bases and J lost 5 bases. The CDR3 is made up of 16 amino acids. CDR3 loop: CASSYGASGGKDTQYF. CDR3 bases: TGTGCCAGCAGCTACGGGGCTAGCGGGGGGAAAGATACGCAGTATTTT.

The V gene is TRBV4-3, the J gene TRBJ1-1; no definite D call. V was shortened by 0 bases and J by 4 bases, with 12 bases between the two germline ends. This CDR3 region has 15 residues. The germline V gene has CDR1 LGHNA and CDR2 YSLEER. This chain's CDR3 is CASSQDGMRSTEAFF. DNA for the CDR3: TGCGCCAGCAGCCAAGACGGCATGCGGAGCACTGAAGCTTTCTTT.

The chain employs TRBV7-9 and TRBJ2-3, with D perhaps TRBD2 (5 bases). Trimming pared 4 bases from V and 5 bases from J, leaving 7 bases between. CDR1 is SEHNR and CDR2 is FQNEAQ in the germline V gene (reference sequence). The CDR3 has 12 residues. The CDR3 loop is CASSSRGDTQYF. The CDR3 nucleotides are TGTGCCAGCAGCTCCCGGGGAGATACGCAGTATTTT.

V gene TRBV6-7 combines with J gene TRBJ2-7; 10 bases are a match to TRBD1. TRBV6-7 is filed as an ORF, its function uncertain. After removal of 0 bases from V and 2 bases from J, the junction contained 4 bases not matched to a gene. The CDR3 spans 16 residues. CDR3 amino acids: CASSYSTGGDPYEQYF. In DNA form, the CDR3 reads TGTGCCAGCAGTTACTCGACAGGGGGCGATCCCTACGAGCAGTACTTC.

The V and J genes are TRBV19 and TRBJ2-1; possible D gene TRBD2, 5 bases. Per germline, CDR1 LNHDA and CDR2 SQIVND (reference sequence). The CDR3 is 13 amino acids. Trimming pared 3 bases from V and 2 bases from J, leaving 5 bases between. This chain's CDR3 is CASSIGTYNEQFF. In nucleotides, the CDR3 is TGTGCCAGTAGTATCGGGACCTACAATGAGCAGTTCTTC.

The V and J genes are TRBV6-5 and TRBJ1-2, with D tentatively TRBD1 (5 bases). This CDR3 is 15 amino acids long. V was pared by 8 bases and J by 3 bases, with 19 bases between. Germline lookup yields CDR1 MNHEY and CDR2 SVGAGI. The CDR3 bases are TGTGCCAGCTATAAAGCCGCGGGGCCCGACTATGGCTACACCTTC. Protein sequence: CASYKAAGPDYGYTF.

The chain employs TRBV19 and TRBJ1-1; D call uncertain. The length of the CDR3 is 14 residues. The V end was cut by 1 base, the J end by 7 bases, with 13 bases between. Germline CDR1 reads LNHDA; CDR2 reads SQIVND (reference sequence). The CDR3 region has the DNA TGTGCCAGTAGTATAGTGTTACTAGGCCGTGAAGCTTTCTTT. Translating gives CASSIVLLGREAFF.

The table lists this clone with a few counts. V and J are TRBV19 and TRBJ1-2, with 8 nucleotides matching TRBD1. Losses at the gene ends were 6 bases for V and 6 bases for J; bases not matched to a gene: 12. The CDR3 length is 15 residues. Germline assignment: CDR1 LNHDA and CDR2 SQIVND (reference sequence). In DNA form, the CDR3 reads TGTGCCAGTAGCAACCGGTGGACAGGGCCAGATGGCTACACCTTC. Translating gives CASSNRWTGPDGYTF.

This clone was seen once. The gene calls are TRBV2 and TRBJ2-7; TRBD1 matches 7 bases. V was clipped by 4 bases and J by 1 base; unmatched bases: 13. The CDR3 has 17 amino acids. Germline V gives CDR1 SNHLY, CDR2 FYNNEI. The CDR3 nucleotides read TGTGCCAGCAGTGTAACCTCGACAGGGCTGTCGTCCTACGAGCAGTACTTC. Translating gives CASSVTSTGLSSYEQYF.

This chain joins TRBV6-5 and TRBJ1-3; the match to TRBD1 covers 7 bases. The V and J ends lost 6 bases and 2 bases, in that order; junction bases with no gene match: 7. Germline V CDR1 and CDR2: MNHEY, SVGAGI. The CDR3 extends over 15 amino acids. CDR3 protein: CASSPTGSAGNTIYF. The CDR3 coding sequence is TGTGCCAGCAGCCCGACAGGGTCAGCTGGAAACACCATATATTTT.

V gene TRBV5-1 combines with J gene TRBJ1-1, with D possibly matching TRBD1 (5 bases). Germline V gene sequence: CDR1 SGHRS, CDR2 YFSETQ. Between the trimmed V and J ends, which lost 3 bases and 3 bases, there was a span of 15 bases. The CDR3 runs to 15 residues. CDR3: CASSSGKWGDTEAFF. The CDR3 nucleotides read TGCGCCAGCAGCTCCGGGAAGTGGGGGGACACTGAAGCTTTCTTT.

The chain joins TRBV18 to TRBJ1-1, with a tentative D call TRBD1 (5 bases). CDR3 length: 13 residues. Trimming left V 11 bases short and J 7 bases short, with 20 bases between. Germline V lookup: CDR1 KGHSH, CDR2 LQKENI. CDR3 residues: CASRGGQRIEAFF. The DNA of the CDR3 is TGTGCCTCCCGGGGGGGTCAGCGAATTGAAGCTTTCTTT.

The chain combines TRBV2 with TRBJ1-1, with 10 bases that match TRBD1. Per the germline V gene, CDR1 is SNHLY and CDR2 is FYNNEI. The CDR3 length is 13 residues. After removal of 6 bases from V and 8 bases from J, the junction contained 6 bases not matched to a gene. The CDR3 loop reads CASSRDRGSEAFF. CDR3 sequence (DNA): TGTGCCAGCAGCCGGGACAGGGGATCCGAAGCTTTCTTT.

The rearrangement links TRBV2 to TRBJ2-5; TRBD1 might be the D (5 bases). The CDR3 loop spans 16 amino acids. V dropped 6 bases and J dropped 4 bases, with 21 bases sitting between them. Per the germline V gene, CDR1 is SNHLY and CDR2 is FYNNEI. As DNA, the CDR3 is TGTGCCAGCAGGCGAAATTTGGCAGGAAGGGGAGAGACCCAGTACTTC. Encoded protein: CASRRNLAGRGETQYF.